This section outlines one T cell receptor (beta chain) sequence together with its context. Its target is unknown. Generated by immunoSEQ multiplex PCR, the TCRdb table keeps only in-frame clones and is missing some. The table records around 50,000 clones, 65% to 85% of them present only once. Time point denoted: week 35, safety follow-up. Doses comprised 300 ug of mutant IDH1 20-mer peptide each, plus topical imiquimod. These data come from a study of a mutant IDH1 vaccine in newly diagnosed glioma. The V gene lost 2 bases and the J gene lost 0 bases, with 11 bases spanning the gap. CDR1 and CDR2 from the germline V gene are MNHEY and SMNVEV (reference sequence). CDR3 length: 17 amino acids.

The rearrangement links TRBV27 to TRBJ2-6; a possible D gene is TRBD1 (5 bases). The starting material was PBMCs, obtained from a glioma patient whose treatment included an IDH1 peptide vaccine. The source is a middle-aged man with glioma. The CDR3 bases are TGTGCCAGCAGTTTACAGGGCAAGAGCTCTGGGGCCAACGTCCTGACTTTC. This gives the protein CASSLQGKSSGANVLTF.